This T cell receptor (beta chain) was sequenced during a study of CD8 T cells in Susac syndrome. Reverse transcription of about 0.45 to 1 ug RNA used random hexamers. An immunoSEQ multiplex PCR generated amplified TCR beta CDR3 products spanning 54 Vbeta and 13 Jbeta. TCRdb processed the immunoSEQ multiplex PCR reads anew with MiXCR; each CDR3 protein has one entry. Here the sample spans a few hundred thousand distinct CDR3 sequences, just under 95% being singletons. Points on this clonotype: Antigen unknown.

The authors sequenced TCR beta from blood CD8+ and CD4+ T cells. Stable or active relapsing-remitting multiple sclerosis, untreated and meeting revised McDonald criteria, defined the controls. Findings of the study overall: The TCR sequencing and HLA analysis in the study involved a relatively small number of individuals, as the study acknowledged.

V lost 4 bases to trimming and J lost 1 base; unmatched junction nucleotides: 6. CDR1 and CDR2 from the germline V gene are SGHAT and FQNNGV. The CDR3 is 16 amino acids. The TCR sequence derives from a human donor with multiple sclerosis. Sequencing input: CD4+ T cells from PBMCs. The chain couples TRBV11-2 to TRBJ2-5, with 10 bases identical to TRBD1. CDR3 region: CASSYGGTGVQETQYF. In nucleotides, the CDR3 is TGTGCCAGCAGCTACGGGGGGACAGGGGTCCAAGAGACCCAGTACTTC.